The 6 T cell receptor beta chains reported below all come from one sample, sequenced in a study of T cells after yellow fever vaccination. In TCRdb, the 5' RACE reads were re-called with MiXCR into one record per CDR3 protein. This table holds just under 600,000 distinct CDR3 sequences, 13% found once. Sample: PBMCs, taken on the day of the yellow fever booster vaccination. The receptors were gathered from a man aged 30-40 years who received the YFV17D yellow fever vaccine.

This clonotype has more than one count but fewer than ten. The CDR3 DNA is TGCGCCAGCACCCCGGCAGGGACCTACGAGCAGTACTTC. Its protein product is CASTPAGTYEQYF. The chain recombines TRBV5-1 with TRBJ2-7; a weak D match, TRBD1 (5 bases). The germline V and J ends were trimmed by 6 bases and 2 bases, with 12 bases remaining between them. The CDR3 covers 13 residues. CDR1 and CDR2 from the germline V gene are SGHRS and YFSETQ.

This clonotype was detected only a few times. The rearrangement links TRBV7-2 to TRBJ1-5; TRBD1 is a possible D gene (5 bases). Germline V CDR1 and CDR2: SGHTA, FQGNSA. The CDR3 runs to 14 residues. The V end was cut by 1 base, the J end by 9 bases, with 13 bases between. CDR3 bases: TGTGCCAGCAGCTTAGGAAAGGGACCTAGGCCCCAGCATTTT. It yields the protein CASSLGKGPRPQHF.

This clonotype was seen more than once but under ten times. The chain uses TRBV6-2 or TRBV6-3 and TRBJ2-1; unclear D gene. Per the germline V gene, CDR1 is MNHEY and CDR2 is SVGEGT. With 2 bases removed from V and 9 bases from J, the gap between germline ends came to 8 bases. This CDR3 is built from 12 residues. DNA for the CDR3: TGTGCCAGCAGTTACCTCTCGCGTGAGCAGTTCTTC. This encodes CASSYLSREQFF.

This chain uses TRBV20-1 with TRBJ2-7; a weak D match, TRBD1 (6 bases). The CDR3 contains 12 residues. Germline V gene data show CDR1 as DFQATT and CDR2 as SNEGSKA (reference sequence). V was cut by 7 bases and J by 1 base, with 11 bases left in between. The DNA for the CDR3 is TGCAGTGTGGGACACCTTTCCTACGAGCAGTACTTC. This translates into CSVGHLSYEQYF.

This clonotype was counted between two and nine times. The chain couples TRBV7-2 to TRBJ2-1; the match to TRBD2 covers 7 bases. The CDR3 totals 15 residues. The germline CDR1 and CDR2 sequences are SGHTA and FQGNSA. J gave up 11 bases and V 0 bases, and 10 bases lay outside the gene matches. The CDR3 reads CASSLAFGTTSQQFF. For the CDR3, the DNA is TGTGCCAGCAGCTTAGCATTTGGGACTACCTCCCAGCAGTTCTTC.

The V and J genes are TRBV12-3 or TRBV12-4 and TRBJ2-5; no reliable D call. The CDR3 has 16 residues. V was trimmed by 2 bases and J by 1 base, leaving 14 bases between them. CDR3 residues: CASSLLGWGTQETQYF. For the CDR3, the DNA is TGTGCCAGCAGTTTATTAGGTTGGGGAACCCAAGAGACCCAGTACTTC.